Presented here are 30 T cell receptor beta chains from one specimen sequenced in a study of shared T cell receptors in the human thymus (dated by TCRdb to about 2021). The method was the immunoSEQ multiplex PCR assay. In TCRdb, the immuneACCESS table is reduced to in-frame sequences with V and J assigned. These tables do not hold every clone; where another copy was compared, an unresolved V gene accounts for under half, and the others remain unexplained. A total of just under 550,000 clones appear in this sample, 70% to 80% of them only once. Roughly 0.013% of the sample is held by the ten biggest clonotypes. This sample was also put to use in a study of human thymus T cells.

The sample consisted of thymocytes. The receptor source for this set is a boy under three years old with a congenital heart defect. Donor details come from another sample of the same person, matched by shared clones.

The chain carries TRBV9 and TRBJ2-7; the D gene is possibly TRBD1 (6 bases). The CDR3 runs to 14 residues. The V and J ends lost 5 bases and 2 bases respectively, with 14 bases between them. Germline assignment: CDR1 SGDLS and CDR2 YYNGEE. DNA for the CDR3: TGTGCCAGCAGGGGGGCAGATGGGGCCTACGAGCAGTACTTC. This translates into CASRGADGAYEQYF.

This chain connects TRBV19 to TRBJ2-7; 10 bases are shared with TRBD1. Trimming took 6 bases from V and 6 from J; bases not matched to a gene: 8. Germline V gene data show CDR1 as LNHDA and CDR2 as SQIVND (reference sequence). This CDR3 has 14 residues. The CDR3 reads CASSLGTGASEQYF. CDR3 in DNA: TGTGCCAGTAGCCTGGGGACAGGGGCGAGCGAGCAGTACTTC.

The gene calls are TRBV11-2 and TRBJ2-1; D is unresolved. This CDR3 contains 13 residues. V was pared by 2 bases and J by 6 bases, with 8 bases between. The V gene's germline CDR1 is SGHAT and CDR2 FQNNGV. CDR3 residues: CASSLSASNEQFF. The CDR3 nucleotides are TGTGCCAGCAGCTTAAGCGCTAGCAATGAGCAGTTCTTC.

V usage is TRBV6-5 and J usage is TRBJ2-3; a weak D match, TRBD2 (5 bases). With 2 bases removed from V and 5 bases from J, the gap between germline ends came to 5 bases. The germline V gene has CDR1 MNHEY and CDR2 SVGAGI. The CDR3 loop spans 12 amino acids. The CDR3 nucleotides read TGTGCCAGCAGTTACGAGGGAGATACGCAGTATTTT. This translates into CASSYEGDTQYF.

The rearrangement joins TRBV18 to TRBJ2-7; D might be TRBD2 (5 bases). This CDR3 region has 13 residues. Germline V CDR1 and CDR2: KGHSH, LQKENI. V was clipped by 4 bases and J by 4 bases, with 11 bases between them. The CDR3 here is CASSRGPLYEQYF. The DNA for the CDR3 is TGTGCCAGCTCACGCGGGCCCCTATACGAGCAGTACTTC.

The table lists this clone with a few counts. The rearrangement joins TRBV29-1 to TRBJ2-5, with 7 nucleotides matching TRBD1. The CDR3 is 13 amino acids. V lost 4 bases, J lost 2 bases, and 4 bases stayed unmatched. CDR1 and CDR2 (germline): SQVTM, ANQGSEA. This CDR3 reads CSVADRTQETQYF. DNA for the CDR3: TGCAGCGTTGCGGACAGGACACAAGAGACCCAGTACTTC.

This clone was counted between two and nine times. The chain employs TRBV27 and TRBJ2-3; 8 bases fit TRBD2. The CDR3 sequence is 16 residues long. The germline CDR1 and CDR2 sequences are MNHEY and SMNVEV (reference sequence). The ends lost 2 bases at V and 5 bases at J; junction bases unmatched: 9. The CDR3 sequence: CASSLSTSGLQDTQYF. In nucleotides, the CDR3 is TGTGCCAGCAGTTTAAGTACTAGCGGACTGCAAGATACGCAGTATTTT.

The CDR3 reads CASSLGLAGEEQYF. The CDR3 DNA follows: TGTGCCAGCAGCTTGGGACTAGCGGGAGAGGAGCAGTACTTC. V usage is TRBV11-1 and J usage is TRBJ2-7, with 14 bases aligning to TRBD2. Germline loops: CDR1 SGHAT, CDR2 FQDESV (reference sequence). V dropped 3 bases and J dropped 7; count of bases not matched to a gene: 2. This CDR3 has 14 residues.

This chain links TRBV7-8 with TRBJ2-3, with D tentatively TRBD2 (5 bases). Germline CDR1 and CDR2: SGHVS and FQNEAQ. V lost 3 bases and J lost 10, with 17 bases in between. The CDR3 covers 14 residues. CDR3 bases: TGTGCCAGCAGCTTGGGAGACGTAGCTTTGGCGCAGTATTTT. Its translation: CASSLGDVALAQYF.

V and J are TRBV27 and TRBJ2-7, with D maybe TRBD2 (6 bases). This CDR3 spans 14 amino acids. In germline, CDR1 is MNHEY, CDR2 SMNVEV (reference sequence). V was cut by 5 bases and J by 2 bases, with 13 bases left in between. CDR3 loop: CASSGTQRAYEQYF. CDR3 in DNA: TGTGCCAGCAGTGGGACTCAAAGGGCCTACGAGCAGTACTTC.

This chain links TRBV4-2 with TRBJ1-5; D is undetermined. The CDR3 runs 19 residues. V dropped 0 bases and J dropped 3 bases, with 21 bases sitting between them. Germline CDR1 is LGHNA and CDR2 is YNFKEQ. CDR3 protein: CASSQDPSGRDLSNQPQHF. Written as DNA, the CDR3 is TGTGCCAGCAGCCAAGATCCTTCGGGGAGGGATTTGTCCAATCAGCCCCAGCATTTT.

The chain recombines TRBV9 with TRBJ2-3; 11 bases align to TRBD2. V lost 3 bases and J lost 6; bases outside the gene matches: 6. Per the germline V gene, CDR1 is SGDLS and CDR2 is YYNGEE. This CDR3 is built from 15 residues. DNA of the CDR3: TGTGCCAGCAGCGGAACTAGCGGGAGAGGGGATACGCAGTATTTT. This codes for CASSGTSGRGDTQYF. The full variable domain, rest sourced from reference TRBV9 and TRBJ2-3, is DSGVTQTPKHLITATGQRVTLRCSPRSGDLSVYWYQQSLDQGLQFLIQYYNGEERAKGNILERFSAQQFPDLHSELNLSSLELGDSALYFCASSGTSGRGDTQYFGPGTRLTVL.

A remark on this clone: Mismatch with germline at one junction end may stem from a read error. This chain connects TRBV7-7 to TRBJ2-1, with TRBD2 matching over 10 bases. The CDR3 is 14 residues long. Germline CDR1 reads SSHAT; CDR2 reads FNYEAQ (reference sequence). The CDR3 DNA reads TGTGCTAGCAGCCCACTAGCGGGACTCAATGAGCAGTTCTTC. Translation gives CASSPLAGLNEQFF. Supplemented by reference TRBV7-7 and TRBJ2-1, the full variable domain reads GAGVSQSPRYKVTKRGQDVTLRCDPISSHATLYWYQQALGQGPEFLTYFNYEAQPDKSGLPSDRFSAERPEGSISTLTIQRTEQRDSAMYRCASSPLAGLNEQFFGPGTRLTVL.

The rearrangement joins TRBV2 to TRBJ2-7; D unclear. V was trimmed by 5 bases and J by 4 bases, leaving 9 bases between them. The CDR3 runs to 12 residues. Germline V gives CDR1 SNHLY, CDR2 FYNNEI. The CDR3 is CASSRQVYEQYF. As DNA, the CDR3 is TGTGCCAGCAGTCGTCAGGTTTACGAGCAGTACTTC.

The chain has TRBV10-1 and TRBJ1-5, with TRBD1 as a possible D gene (6 bases). There are 13 residues in the CDR3. Trimming cost V 3 bases and J 5 bases, with 8 bases left between them. Germline-derived CDR1 and CDR2 are WNHNN and SYGVQD (reference sequence). CDR3 loop: CASSDYRDQPQHF. In DNA, the CDR3 is TGCGCCAGCAGTGACTACAGGGATCAGCCCCAGCATTTT.

The rearrangement joins TRBV11-2 to TRBJ1-4; maybe TRBD1 (6 bases). The V end was cut by 3 bases, the J end by 8 bases, with 13 bases between. This CDR3 spans 14 amino acids. From germline, CDR1 is SGHAT and CDR2 FQNNGV. The CDR3 DNA sequence: TGTGCCAGCAGCTTGGAAAGGGGGGGGGAAAAACTGTTTTTT. Amino acid sequence: CASSLERGGEKLFF.

The gene calls are TRBV11-2 and TRBJ2-7, with 8 bases matching TRBD2. Trimming removed 0 bases from V and 3 bases from J; junction bases left unmatched: 7. CDR3 size: 16 residues. The germline V gene has CDR1 SGHAT and CDR2 FQNNGV. The DNA for the CDR3 is TGTGCCAGCAGCTTAGAGGTTCGGGAGGGCCGCTACGAGCAGTACTTC. It encodes CASSLEVREGRYEQYF. Full variable domain (missing parts from reference TRBV11-2 and TRBJ2-7): EAGVAQSPRYKIIEKRQSVAFWCNPISGHATLYWYQQILGQGPKLLIQFQNNGVVDDSQLPKDRFSAERLKGVDSTLKIQPAKLEDSAVYLCASSLEVREGRYEQYFGPGTRLTVT.

The chain carries TRBV29-1 and TRBJ1-2; TRBD1 matches 8 bases. The germline V gene encodes CDR1 SQVTM and CDR2 ANQGSEA. The CDR3 contains 12 residues. The V segment lost 4 bases and the J segment 6 bases; nucleotides outside the gene matches: 4. Here the CDR3 reads CSVAEQGDGYTF. The DNA for the CDR3 is TGCAGCGTTGCGGAACAGGGGGATGGCTACACCTTC.

This clone has a handful of counts. V is TRBV5-6 and J is TRBJ2-1; a possible D gene is TRBD2 (6 bases). Germline assignment: CDR1 SGHDT and CDR2 YYEEEE. Trimming stripped 4 bases from V and 3 bases from J, with 14 bases between. This CDR3 comprises 15 residues. In DNA, the CDR3 is TGTGCCAGCAGCATTAGCGGAGCGGACTACAATGAGCAGTTCTTC. Residues: CASSISGADYNEQFF. Full variable domain (outside the CDR3, taken from reference TRBV5-6 and TRBJ2-1): DAGVTQSPTHLIKTRGQQVTLRCSPKSGHDTVSWYQQALGQGPQFIFQYYEEEERQRGNFPDRFSGHQFPNYSSELNVNALLLGDSALYLCASSISGADYNEQFFGPGTRLTVL.

Here the CDR3 DNA reads TGTGCCAGAAGCCCTCGGACAGGGGCGAACTCTGGAAACACCATATATTTT. Protein product: CARSPRTGANSGNTIYF. The V and J genes are TRBV5-3 and TRBJ1-3; 9 nucleotides agree with TRBD1. TRBV5-3 is known as an ORF, though its function is uncertain. The ends lost 4 bases at V and 0 bases at J; junction bases unmatched: 8. The CDR3 consists of 17 residues.

The chain employs TRBV5-1 and TRBJ1-1, with 12 bases fitting TRBD1. The CDR3 contains 18 residues. The ends lost 0 bases at V and 1 base at J; junction bases unmatched: 7. The germline gives CDR1 SGHRS, CDR2 YFSETQ. The CDR3 region is CASSLGDRGRIRNTEAFF. CDR3 nucleotides: TGCGCCAGCAGCTTGGGGGACAGGGGGCGAATAAGGAACACTGAAGCTTTCTTT.

V gene TRBV18 combines with J gene TRBJ1-2; a weak D match, TRBD1 (6 bases). Germline V gene lookup returns CDR1 KGHSH and CDR2 LQKENI. The CDR3 has 16 residues. V gave up 0 bases and J gave up 4 bases, with 15 bases separating them. In DNA, the CDR3 is TGTGCCAGCTCACCACCGGGACACCTGGGGGTCTATGGCTACACCTTC. This gives the protein CASSPPGHLGVYGYTF.

The chain joins TRBV27 to TRBJ1-5, with D possibly TRBD1 on 6 matching bases. Germline V gives CDR1 MNHEY, CDR2 SMNVEV (reference sequence). V was pared by 5 bases and J by 4 bases, with 15 bases between. This CDR3 has 15 residues. The CDR3 region is CASSLVRDKNQPQHF. The CDR3 DNA sequence: TGTGCCAGCAGTCTTGTCCGGGACAAAAATCAGCCCCAGCATTTT.

V is TRBV29-1 and J is TRBJ1-2, with TRBD1 matching 10 bases. Per germline, CDR1 SQVTM and CDR2 ANQGSEA. With 6 bases clipped from V and 4 bases from J, the junction kept 2 bases outside the gene matches. The CDR3 totals 12 residues. The CDR3 loop reads CSVGQGTYGYTF. The CDR3 DNA is TGCAGCGTGGGACAGGGGACCTATGGCTACACCTTC.

The chain combines TRBV5-4 with TRBJ2-3, with 8 bases identical to TRBD2. The J segment lost 5 bases and the V segment lost 4 bases, leaving 24 bases of the junction unmatched. The germline V gene encodes CDR1 SGHNT and CDR2 YYREEE (reference sequence). The CDR3 runs 20 residues. CDR3 sequence (DNA): TGTGCCAGCAGCCCGCATCCAGCGGGAGAGTGGGGAACCACCCGAGATACGCAGTATTTT. This codes for CASSPHPAGEWGTTRDTQYF.

This chain uses TRBV28 with TRBJ1-2, with 12 bases aligning to TRBD1. With V trimmed by 7 bases and J by 7 bases, 10 bases remained unmatched. The germline V gene has CDR1 MDHEN and CDR2 SYDVKM. The CDR3 consists of 15 residues. CDR3 sequence reads: CASTFMRDRGLGYTF. The CDR3 DNA sequence: TGTGCCAGCACCTTTATGCGGGACAGGGGGCTTGGCTACACCTTC.

V and J are TRBV6-1 and TRBJ1-3; D perhaps matches TRBD1 (5 bases). V dropped 9 bases and J dropped 2 bases, with 11 bases sitting between them. This CDR3 is built from 13 residues. Germline CDR1 and CDR2: MNHNS and SASEGT. This chain's CDR3 is CASTQAAGNTIYF. The CDR3, as DNA: TGTGCCAGTACACAGGCAGCTGGAAACACCATATATTTT.

The chain has TRBV25-1 and TRBJ2-7; TRBD1 matches at 8 bases. Germline assignment: CDR1 MGHDK and CDR2 SYGVNS. The V and J ends lost 10 bases and 0 bases, in that order; junction bases with no gene match: 11. This CDR3 has 15 amino acids. The CDR3 bases are TGTGCCACCAGGGACAGGCGATCCAGCTCCTACGAGCAGTACTTC. Its protein product is CATRDRRSSSYEQYF.

The CDR3 loop reads CASSLSGRASYEQYF. CDR3 nucleotide sequence: TGCGCCAGCAGCTTAAGCGGGAGGGCCTCCTACGAGCAGTACTTC. The rearrangement links TRBV5-1 to TRBJ2-7; 10 bases agree with TRBD2. This CDR3 comprises 15 residues. The V and J ends lost 2 bases and 0 bases, in that order; junction bases with no gene match: 2. Germline CDR1 and CDR2: SGHRS and YFSETQ.

The chain uses TRBV7-9 and TRBJ2-5, with 8 bases that match TRBD2. Germline CDR1 is SEHNR and CDR2 is FQNEAQ (reference sequence). The CDR3 spans 18 residues. The ends lost 4 bases at V and 1 base at J; junction bases unmatched: 14. This CDR3 is CASSSSGRAGDLQETQYF. CDR3 nucleotides: TGTGCCAGCAGCTCTAGTGGCCGAGCGGGAGACCTCCAAGAGACCCAGTACTTC.